The 19 T cell receptor beta chains reported below all come from one sample, sequenced in a study of blood T cells in healthy people across ages. Primed by a sample-barcoded 5' primer and a J-beta primer mix, a second PCR proceeded for about 6 to 12 cycles. MiXCR, run by TCRdb on the 5' RACE reads, gives a single entry per CDR3 protein. The table shows approximately 940,000 distinct CDR3 sequences, with 40% to 60% occurring only once. The sample consisted of blood. The receptors were gathered from a man aged 30 to 39 in good health.

Only a few counts were recorded for this clonotype. The V call is TRBV7-9, the J call TRBJ2-2, with D possibly being TRBD1 (6 bases). V was shortened by 5 bases and J by 4 bases, with 14 bases between the two germline ends. This CDR3 comprises 15 residues. Germline V gene lookup returns CDR1 SEHNR and CDR2 FQNEAQ (reference sequence). This CDR3 is CASSTDMGATGELFF. The CDR3 DNA reads as TGTGCCAGCAGCACCGACATGGGGGCCACCGGGGAGCTGTTTTTT. The full variable domain, its missing parts supplied by reference TRBV7-9 and TRBJ2-2, is DTGVSQNPRHKITKRGQNVTFRCDPISEHNRLYWYRQTLGQGPEFLTYFQNEAQLEKSRLLSDRFSAERPKGSFSTLEIQRTEQGDSAMYLCASSTDMGATGELFFGEGSRLTVL.

The V and J genes are TRBV9 and TRBJ2-1; 7 bases align to TRBD2. The CDR3 is 14 residues long. Trimming took 3 bases from V and 6 from J; bases not matched to a gene: 6. From germline, CDR1 is SGDLS and CDR2 YYNGEE. DNA of the CDR3: TGTGCCAGCAGCGCCTCCCCGGGGGGCAATGAGCAGTTCTTC. The encoded protein is CASSASPGGNEQFF. Filled out from reference TRBV9 and TRBJ2-1, the complete variable domain reads DSGVTQTPKHLITATGQRVTLRCSPRSGDLSVYWYQQSLDQGLQFLIQYYNGEERAKGNILERFSAQQFPDLHSELNLSSLELGDSALYFCASSASPGGNEQFFGPGTRLTVL.

The rearrangement links TRBV13 to TRBJ1-6; TRBD1 matches 8 bases. The CDR3 length is 17 residues. V lost 5 bases to trimming and J lost 7 bases; unmatched junction nucleotides: 13. CDR1 and CDR2 from the germline V gene are PRHDT and FYEKMQ (reference sequence). In DNA form, the CDR3 reads TGTGCCAGCAGCCAACTTTCCACGGGACAGGACAATTCACCCCTCCACTTT. The encoded protein is CASSQLSTGQDNSPLHF.

The chain links TRBV4-1 to TRBJ2-5; 10 bases line up with TRBD2. Germline CDR1 and CDR2: MGHRA and YSYEKL. V was pared by 0 bases and J by 11 bases, with 12 bases of the junction left unmatched. The CDR3 is 16 amino acids. The CDR3 region is CASSQDERGGLDEQYF. The CDR3 coding sequence is TGCGCCAGCAGCCAAGATGAGCGGGGGGGCTTGGATGAGCAGTACTTC.

The V gene is TRBV25-1, the J gene TRBJ2-3; D ambiguous. Per germline, CDR1 MGHDK and CDR2 SYGVNS. This CDR3 is 12 amino acids long. V was shortened by 7 bases and J by 4 bases, with 9 bases between the two germline ends. The CDR3 is CASTGSADTQYF. CDR3 DNA sequence: TGTGCCAGCACTGGGTCGGCAGATACGCAGTATTTT.

The gene calls are TRBV4-1 and TRBJ1-1, with D unclear. CDR3 length: 14 residues. V lost 0 bases and J 1 base, leaving 6 bases between the germline ends. The germline V gene has CDR1 MGHRA and CDR2 YSYEKL. For the CDR3, the DNA is TGCGCCAGCAGCCAAGAACCGAAGAACACTGAAGCTTTCTTT. Translating gives CASSQEPKNTEAFF.

V gene TRBV28 combines with J gene TRBJ2-4; 8 nucleotides line up with TRBD2. The CDR3 sequence is 18 residues long. Germline V gene lookup returns CDR1 MDHEN and CDR2 SYDVKM. With 1 base clipped from V and 1 base from J, the junction kept 9 bases outside the gene matches. The CDR3 spells CASSLSSMASGAKNIQYF. The CDR3 region has the DNA TGTGCCAGCAGTTTATCATCGATGGCTAGCGGGGCCAAAAACATTCAGTACTTC.

The chain recombines TRBV20-1 with TRBJ2-5, with D perhaps assigned TRBD1 or TRBD2 (5 bases each). Germline V gene sequence: CDR1 DFQATT, CDR2 SNEGSKA (reference sequence). The CDR3 length is 14 residues. Trimming took 3 bases from V and 11 from J, leaving 22 bases between them. The DNA of the CDR3 is TGCAGTGCTAGGAGGGGCGAGTGGCCGTGGGAGCAGTACTTC. This gives the protein CSARRGEWPWEQYF.

There are many counts of this clonotype. This sequence joins TRBV12-5 and TRBJ2-5; D is undetermined. Germline V gives CDR1 LGHNT, CDR2 FRNRAP. CDR3 size: 13 residues. V was shortened by 6 bases and J by 5 bases, with 13 bases between the two germline ends. The CDR3 sequence: CASGHREAETQYF. The CDR3 DNA reads as TGTGCTAGTGGCCACAGAGAGGCGGAGACCCAGTACTTC.

The chain links TRBV7-9 to TRBJ2-3, with D hard to call. Germline V gene lookup returns CDR1 SEHNR and CDR2 FQNEAQ (reference sequence). The CDR3 runs to 12 residues. Trimming cost V 5 bases and J 3 bases, with 6 bases left between them. The CDR3 nucleotides are TGTGCCAGCAGCCAGCAGACAGATACGCAGTATTTT. Protein: CASSQQTDTQYF.

The chain recombines TRBV20-1 with TRBJ2-7; D ambiguous. Per the germline V gene, CDR1 is DFQATT and CDR2 is SNEGSKA (reference sequence). V was trimmed by 1 base and J by 0 bases, leaving 10 bases between them. The CDR3 is 14 residues long. The CDR3 DNA reads TGCAGTGCTAGAGGCGAGATATTCTCCTACGAGCAGTACTTC. Its protein product is CSARGEIFSYEQYF.

This chain links TRBV20-1 with TRBJ2-5; the match to TRBD2 covers 9 bases. The DNA end is more similar to TRBJ2-7, so the J call may be wrong. Germline CDR1 DFQATT, CDR2 SNEGSKA (reference sequence). The CDR3 is made up of 13 amino acids. CDR3 region: CSAPGTSFNEQYF. CDR3 DNA: TGCAGTGCTCCCGGGACTAGCTTCAACGAGCAGTACTTC.

The CDR3 loop reads CASSRDLRTGKETQYF. The CDR3 DNA is TGTGCCAGCAGTCGTGACTTAAGGACGGGTAAAGAGACCCAGTACTTC. The V call is TRBV6-5, the J call TRBJ2-5; D is undetermined. V lost 5 bases and J lost 3, with 19 bases in between. Germline V lookup: CDR1 MNHEY, CDR2 SVGAGI. The CDR3 is made up of 16 amino acids.

J is TRBJ1-5 and V is TRBV4-3, with 8 bases that match TRBD1. With 0 bases clipped from V and 6 bases from J, the junction kept 7 bases outside the gene matches. The length of the CDR3 is 16 residues. Germline CDR1 reads LGHNA; CDR2 reads YSLEER. As DNA, the CDR3 is TGCGCCAGCAGCCAAGAACCCCAGGGGGCGAGTCAGCCCCAGCATTTT. Translation gives CASSQEPQGASQPQHF.

The V call is TRBV4-3, the J call TRBJ2-1; weak D call: TRBD1 (5 bases). The germline CDR1 and CDR2 sequences are LGHNA and YSLEER. The CDR3 sequence is 17 residues long. V shed 0 bases and J shed 2 bases, with 14 bases lying between them. The CDR3 spells CASSQEVGGRAYNEQFF. CDR3 bases: TGCGCCAGCAGCCAAGAAGTGGGCGGCAGGGCCTACAATGAGCAGTTCTTC.

V is TRBV2 and J is TRBJ2-1, with D perhaps matching TRBD1 or TRBD2 (5 bases each). The length of the CDR3 is 12 residues. Germline V gives CDR1 SNHLY, CDR2 FYNNEI. Deletions cut 9 bases from V and 6 bases from J, with 12 bases between. The CDR3 loop reads CASRDESNEQFF. CDR3 bases: TGTGCCAGTAGGGACGAAAGCAATGAGCAGTTCTTC.

The sample holds a few counts of this clonotype. This chain links TRBV6-1 with TRBJ1-5; D unresolved. V lost 3 bases, J lost 0 bases, and 3 bases lay in between. The CDR3 totals 13 residues. The germline V gene encodes CDR1 MNHNS and CDR2 SASEGT. Written as DNA, the CDR3 is TGTGCCAGCAGTGATTATAGCAATCAGCCCCAGCATTTT. Its translation: CASSDYSNQPQHF.

This chain links TRBV7-8 with TRBJ2-2, with D perhaps being TRBD1 or TRBD2 (5 bases each). Trimming shortened V by 5 bases and J by 5 bases, and 21 bases separated the two germline ends. CDR1 is SGHVS, CDR2 FQNEAQ, per germline. The CDR3 has 17 residues. CDR3: CASSPSRDPSRTGELFF. In DNA form, the CDR3 reads TGTGCCAGCAGCCCCTCCCGGGACCCCAGTCGAACCGGGGAGCTGTTTTTT.

This clonotype was found many times. This sequence joins TRBV7-2 and TRBJ1-3; D might be TRBD1 (6 bases). Germline V gene lookup returns CDR1 SGHTA and CDR2 FQGNSA. Trimming stripped 0 bases from V and 1 base from J, with 13 bases between. The CDR3 is 17 residues long. The CDR3 DNA reads as TGTGCCAGCAGCTTAGCGCTTCAGGGGCGTTCTGGAAACACCATATATTTT. It translates to CASSLALQGRSGNTIYF.